This T cell receptor beta chain comes out of a study of shared clonotypes between healthy human individuals. General study results and limits: The study found roughly 5% of naive CD4 clonotypes shared across a few donors.

On this clone itself: The antigen is undetermined.

Sequencing was performed with immunoSEQ multiplex PCR; in TCRdb, only in-frame clones are kept and a portion is missing. The data contain around 2.1 million clones, about 93% of them singletons. Only CD45RO-negative cells positively selected for CCR7 counted as naive CD8 cells, so terminally differentiated effector memory CD45RA+ cells were excluded. Sequenced: naive CD8+ T cells from PBMCs. The receptor's source is a man between 18 and 35 years old in good health. Some clones in this sample may be carry-over from other donors' samples.

The CDR3 bases are TGTGCCAGCAGCTTAGCAAAGGCGGGGGGATCCTACAATGAGCAGTTCTTC. Encoded protein: CASSLAKAGGSYNEQFF. V usage is TRBV13 and J usage is TRBJ2-1, with 8 bases identical to TRBD2. Germline-derived CDR1 and CDR2 are PRHDT and FYEKMQ (reference sequence). Trimming took 1 base from V and 1 from J; bases not matched to a gene: 6. The CDR3 has 17 residues.